The 23 T cell receptor beta chains presented below share a single source sample, sequenced in a study of blood T cells in healthy people across ages. Next came a second PCR, run for about 7 to 12 cycles, which used a sample-barcoded 5' primer along with a J-beta primer mix. A single record per CDR3 protein comes from TCRdb applying MiXCR to the 5' RACE reads. Among fewer than 2,000,000 distinct CDR3 sequences listed, roughly 32% were seen once. Sequenced: blood. These receptors all come from a woman aged 25 to 39 in good health.

The rearrangement links TRBV5-1 to TRBJ2-1; possibly TRBD1 for D (6 bases). The CDR3 runs to 14 residues. Germline CDR1 and CDR2: SGHRS and YFSETQ. Between the trimmed V and J ends, which lost 4 bases and 9 bases, there was a span of 17 bases. CDR3 residues: CASSPNSGAGEQFF. DNA for the CDR3: TGCGCCAGCAGCCCTAACTCAGGGGCGGGTGAGCAGTTCTTC.

This clonotype was seen a few times. V is TRBV5-4 and J is TRBJ2-3; TRBD1 aligns across 7 bases. Unmatched junction bases numbered 6, after V lost 6 bases and J lost 2 bases. The V gene's germline CDR1 is SGHNT and CDR2 YYREEE (reference sequence). This CDR3 contains 14 residues. The CDR3 nucleotides read TGTGCCAGCAAGGTCAGGGGGTTCACAGATACGCAGTATTTT. It yields the protein CASKVRGFTDTQYF.

This clonotype has a handful of counts. The rearrangement joins TRBV3-1 to TRBJ2-7, with 11 bases fitting TRBD2. Trimming removed 1 base from V and 7 bases from J; junction bases left unmatched: 3. The CDR3 has 14 amino acids. Per germline, CDR1 LGHDT and CDR2 YNNKEL (reference sequence). The CDR3 DNA reads as TGTGCCAGCAGCCAAGTACTAGCGGGAGAAGAGCAGTACTTC. As protein: CASSQVLAGEEQYF.

V gene TRBV20-1 combines with J gene TRBJ1-2, with D uncertain. The V gene lost 5 bases and the J gene lost 3 bases, with 19 bases spanning the gap. CDR3 size: 15 residues. CDR1 and CDR2 from the germline V gene are DFQATT and SNEGSKA (reference sequence). The DNA for the CDR3 is TGCAGTGCTCCTCCCCGATCTTCACCTTACTATGGCTACACCTTC. Translated, it gives CSAPPRSSPYYGYTF.

The chain has TRBV5-1 and TRBJ2-7; D gene unclear. The V and J ends lost 1 base and 3 bases respectively, with 11 bases between them. The CDR3 runs to 14 residues. CDR1 and CDR2 (germline): SGHRS, YFSETQ. The CDR3 sequence is CASSLLGNNYEQYF. CDR3 in DNA: TGCGCCAGCAGCTTGCTGGGAAACAACTACGAGCAGTACTTC.

The chain joins TRBV2 to TRBJ2-7, with D possibly TRBD1 on 5 matching bases. This CDR3 has 15 residues. Per the germline V gene, CDR1 is SNHLY and CDR2 is FYNNEI. V gave up 2 bases and J gave up 3 bases, with 14 bases separating them. The CDR3 protein is CASSERAGRLYEQYF. For the CDR3, the DNA is TGTGCCAGCAGTGAAAGGGCAGGGCGGCTCTACGAGCAGTACTTC.

In its sample, this clonotype was seen a few times. The chain joins TRBV7-9 to TRBJ1-2; 7 bases match TRBD1. CDR1 SEHNR and CDR2 FQNEAQ come from the germline V gene (reference sequence). J was trimmed by 0 bases and V by 5 bases; bases with no gene match: 6. The CDR3 sequence is 15 residues long. The CDR3 region is CASSLGTEANYGYTF. DNA of the CDR3: TGTGCCAGCAGCCTTGGGACAGAGGCTAACTATGGCTACACCTTC.

The chain joins TRBV20-1 to TRBJ1-5; no definite D call. Germline loops: CDR1 DFQATT, CDR2 SNEGSKA (reference sequence). Trimming pared 7 bases from V and 9 bases from J, leaving 16 bases between. There are 12 residues in the CDR3. The CDR3 sequence is CSVQQRFVPQHF. In DNA, the CDR3 is TGCAGTGTTCAACAGCGGTTCGTGCCCCAGCATTTT.

The V and J genes are TRBV7-2 and TRBJ2-1; TRBD2 matches at 11 bases. The germline CDR1 and CDR2 sequences are SGHTA and FQGNSA. V lost 5 bases, J lost 2 bases, and 8 bases stayed unmatched. The CDR3 spans 17 residues. As DNA, the CDR3 is TGTGCCAGCAGCCCCCGGGCTAGCGGGGGGACCTACAATGAGCAGTTCTTC. It is translated as CASSPRASGGTYNEQFF.

This clonotype was found a few times. The V gene is TRBV6-2 or TRBV6-3, the J gene TRBJ2-7; D gene ambiguous. V was cut by 5 bases and J by 0 bases, with 23 bases left in between. Germline CDR1 is MNHEY and CDR2 is SVGEGT. The CDR3 contains 18 residues. CDR3 loop: CASSTSLLSRQSSYEQYF. Written as DNA, the CDR3 is TGTGCCAGCAGTACCTCCCTTTTGTCGCGCCAGAGCTCCTACGAGCAGTACTTC.

This clonotype was counted between two and nine times. The V gene is TRBV2, the J gene TRBJ2-7; D not resolved. Between the trimmed V and J ends, which lost 6 bases and 6 bases, there was a span of 12 bases. Per the germline V gene, CDR1 is SNHLY and CDR2 is FYNNEI. The CDR3 runs 12 residues. The CDR3 reads CASRTDQAEQYF. The CDR3 DNA sequence: TGTGCCAGCAGAACCGACCAGGCCGAGCAGTACTTC.

The chain joins TRBV6-6 to TRBJ1-2, with 7 bases fitting TRBD1. Germline-derived CDR1 and CDR2 are MNHNY and SVGAGI (reference sequence). The CDR3 is 15 amino acids. The ends lost 4 bases at V and 7 bases at J; junction bases unmatched: 12. The CDR3, as DNA: TGTGCCAGCAGTTCTCCTTCAAAGGGGGCTACTGGCTACACCTTC. It specifies CASSSPSKGATGYTF.

The chain links TRBV3-1 to TRBJ1-2; D ambiguous. Trimming stripped 1 base from V and 2 bases from J, with 5 bases between. CDR3 length: 13 amino acids. Germline V CDR1 and CDR2: LGHDT, YNNKEL (reference sequence). The chain's CDR3 is CASSQVRNYGYTF. Here the CDR3 DNA reads TGTGCCAGCAGCCAAGTGAGGAACTATGGCTACACCTTC.

The V call is TRBV6-6, the J call TRBJ1-1, with D perhaps matching TRBD1 (6 bases). The CDR3 sequence is 15 residues long. Trimming removed 4 bases from V and 5 bases from J, with 17 bases in between. Per germline, CDR1 MNHNY and CDR2 SVGAGI (reference sequence). The CDR3: CASSSMVGGKTEAFF. CDR3 DNA: TGTGCCAGCAGTTCGATGGTAGGGGGAAAAACTGAAGCTTTCTTT.

This clonotype was seen a few times. The chain has TRBV3-1 and TRBJ2-5, with a weak D call TRBD2 (5 bases). V lost 0 bases to trimming and J lost 5 bases, with 16 bases between them. The germline V gene encodes CDR1 LGHDT and CDR2 YNNKEL (reference sequence). The CDR3 has 16 amino acids. The CDR3 sequence is CASSQETAGRGETQYF. CDR3 nucleotides: TGTGCCAGCAGCCAAGAGACGGCAGGCCGAGGGGAGACCCAGTACTTC.

This clonotype appeared a few times. The chain joins TRBV25-1 to TRBJ1-2; D possibly corresponds to TRBD1 (6 bases). The length of the CDR3 is 13 residues. Between the trimmed V and J ends, which lost 5 bases and 8 bases, there was a span of 15 bases. Germline-derived CDR1 and CDR2 are MGHDK and SYGVNS. The CDR3 loop is CASSFGTSEGYTF. CDR3 DNA: TGTGCCAGCAGTTTTGGGACATCGGAAGGCTACACCTTC.

There are a few counts of this clonotype. This chain connects TRBV19 to TRBJ2-2; either TRBD1 or TRBD2 may supply D (6 bases each). Germline lookup yields CDR1 LNHDA and CDR2 SQIVND (reference sequence). The CDR3 sequence is 15 residues long. The V end was cut by 6 bases, the J end by 4 bases, with 15 bases between. The CDR3 is CASRNWGAGTGELFF. CDR3 sequence (DNA): TGTGCCAGTAGGAATTGGGGGGCTGGCACCGGGGAGCTGTTTTTT.

The chain links TRBV5-1 to TRBJ1-2; D is undetermined. The ends were cut back, 4 bases at V and 8 bases at J, with 15 bases in the middle. The germline CDR1 and CDR2 sequences are SGHRS and YFSETQ. This CDR3 has 13 amino acids. The CDR3 loop is CASSPTAETGYTF. The CDR3 nucleotides are TGCGCCAGCAGCCCCACGGCAGAAACAGGCTACACCTTC.

The rearrangement joins TRBV7-3 to TRBJ1-5; D gene uncertain. V gave up 4 bases and J gave up 8 bases, with 12 bases separating them. This CDR3 has 13 residues. Germline loops: CDR1 SGHTA, CDR2 FQGTGA. CDR3 sequence reads: CASSYVRDEPQHF. CDR3 nucleotides: TGTGCCAGCAGCTATGTGCGGGATGAGCCCCAGCATTTT.

The table lists this clonotype with many counts. V usage is TRBV27 and J usage is TRBJ2-5; possibly TRBD1 or TRBD2 for D (5 bases each). With 4 bases removed from V and 0 bases from J, the gap between germline ends came to 12 bases. The CDR3 sequence is 15 residues long. Germline CDR1 reads MNHEY; CDR2 reads SMNVEV (reference sequence). CDR3 in amino acids: CASSSPGTDQETQYF. CDR3 DNA sequence: TGTGCCAGCAGTTCCCCAGGGACGGACCAAGAGACCCAGTACTTC.

The chain recombines TRBV7-8 with TRBJ1-6; D unclear. The CDR3 extends over 14 amino acids. Per germline, CDR1 SGHVS and CDR2 FQNEAQ. V was cut by 3 bases and J by 7 bases, with 10 bases left in between. CDR3 in amino acids: CASSFQVLNSPLHF. The CDR3 nucleotides read TGTGCCAGCAGCTTTCAGGTGCTAAATTCACCCCTCCACTTT.

This clonotype occurred once. The chain carries TRBV27 and TRBJ2-7; the match to TRBD2 covers 8 bases. The V gene end was trimmed by 2 bases and the J gene end by 7 bases; junction bases not matched to a gene: 10. CDR3 length: 15 amino acids. Germline CDR1 and CDR2: MNHEY and SMNVEV (reference sequence). This CDR3 is CASSLLAGGTTEQYF. In nucleotides, the CDR3 is TGTGCCAGCAGTTTACTAGCGGGCGGTACTACGGAGCAGTACTTC.

V is TRBV4-1 and J is TRBJ1-1; 10 nucleotides match TRBD1. CDR1 and CDR2 from the germline V gene are MGHRA and YSYEKL. V was clipped by 1 base and J by 1 base; unmatched bases: 9. The CDR3 sequence is 18 residues long. CDR3 bases: TGCGCCAGCAGCCAAGTTTCCCCTTGGACAGGGGGGAACACTGAAGCTTTCTTT. Its translation: CASSQVSPWTGGNTEAFF.